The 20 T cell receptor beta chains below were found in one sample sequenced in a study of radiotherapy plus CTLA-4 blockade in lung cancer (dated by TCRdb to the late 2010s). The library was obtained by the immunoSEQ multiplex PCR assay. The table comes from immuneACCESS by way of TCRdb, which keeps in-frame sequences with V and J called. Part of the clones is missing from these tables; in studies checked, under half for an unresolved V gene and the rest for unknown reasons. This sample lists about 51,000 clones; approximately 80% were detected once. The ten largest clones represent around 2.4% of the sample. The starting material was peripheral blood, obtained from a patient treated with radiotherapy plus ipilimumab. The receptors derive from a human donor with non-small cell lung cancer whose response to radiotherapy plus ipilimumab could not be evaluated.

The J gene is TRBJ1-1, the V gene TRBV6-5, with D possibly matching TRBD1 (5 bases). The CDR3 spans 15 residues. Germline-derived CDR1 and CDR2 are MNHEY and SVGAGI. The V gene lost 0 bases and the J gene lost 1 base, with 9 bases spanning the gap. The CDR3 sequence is CASSYSNRRNTEAFF. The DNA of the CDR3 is TGTGCCAGCAGTTACTCGAACAGGCGGAACACTGAAGCTTTCTTT.

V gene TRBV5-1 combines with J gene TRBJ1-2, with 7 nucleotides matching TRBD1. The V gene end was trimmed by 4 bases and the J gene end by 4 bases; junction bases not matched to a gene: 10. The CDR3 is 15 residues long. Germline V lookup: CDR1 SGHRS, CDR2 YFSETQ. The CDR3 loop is CASSVTGDQIYGYTF. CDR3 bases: TGCGCCAGCAGCGTAACAGGGGATCAGATCTATGGCTACACCTTC.

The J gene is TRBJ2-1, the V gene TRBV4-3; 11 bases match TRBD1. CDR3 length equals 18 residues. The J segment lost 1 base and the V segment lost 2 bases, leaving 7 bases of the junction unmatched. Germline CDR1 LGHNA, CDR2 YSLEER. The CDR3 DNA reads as TGCGCCAGCAGCCAACGGGACAGGGGGTTTGTATCCTACAATGAGCAGTTCTTC. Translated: CASSQRDRGFVSYNEQFF.

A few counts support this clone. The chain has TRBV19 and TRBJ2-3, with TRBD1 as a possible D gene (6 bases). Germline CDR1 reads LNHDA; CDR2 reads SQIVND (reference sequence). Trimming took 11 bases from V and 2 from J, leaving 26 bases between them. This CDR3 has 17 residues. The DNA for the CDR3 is TGTGCCTCTTCCTTTTCCCTACAGGGTGGGGTCACAGATACGCAGTATTTT. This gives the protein CASSFSLQGGVTDTQYF.

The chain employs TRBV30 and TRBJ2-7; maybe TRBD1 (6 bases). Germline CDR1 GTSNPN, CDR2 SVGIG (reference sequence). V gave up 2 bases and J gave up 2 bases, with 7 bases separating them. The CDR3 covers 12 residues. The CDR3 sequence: CAWSRDTYEQYF. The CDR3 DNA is TGTGCCTGGAGTAGGGACACCTACGAGCAGTACTTC.

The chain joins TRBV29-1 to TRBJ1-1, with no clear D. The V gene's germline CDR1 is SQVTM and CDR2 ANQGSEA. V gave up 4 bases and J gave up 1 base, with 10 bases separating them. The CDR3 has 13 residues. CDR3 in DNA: TGCAGCGTTGCCAGGCTGGGGAACACTGAAGCTTTCTTT. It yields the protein CSVARLGNTEAFF.

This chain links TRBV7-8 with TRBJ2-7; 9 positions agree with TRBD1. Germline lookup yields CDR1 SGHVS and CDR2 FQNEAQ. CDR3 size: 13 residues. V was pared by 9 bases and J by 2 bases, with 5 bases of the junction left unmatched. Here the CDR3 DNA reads TGTGCCAGTCAGCGGACAGGGGCCTACGAGCAGTACTTC. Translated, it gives CASQRTGAYEQYF. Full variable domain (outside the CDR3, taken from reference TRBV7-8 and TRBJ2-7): GAGVSQSPRYKVAKRGQDVALRCDPISGHVSLFWYQQALGQGPEFLTYFQNEAQLDKSGLPSDRFFAERPEGSVSTLKIQRTQQEDSAVYLCASQRTGAYEQYFGPGTRLTVT.

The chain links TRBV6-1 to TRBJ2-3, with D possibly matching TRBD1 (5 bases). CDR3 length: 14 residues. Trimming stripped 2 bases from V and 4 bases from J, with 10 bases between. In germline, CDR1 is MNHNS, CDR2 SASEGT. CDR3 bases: TGTGCCAGCAGTGAACCTAGGGGTGCAGATACGCAGTATTTT. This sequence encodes CASSEPRGADTQYF.

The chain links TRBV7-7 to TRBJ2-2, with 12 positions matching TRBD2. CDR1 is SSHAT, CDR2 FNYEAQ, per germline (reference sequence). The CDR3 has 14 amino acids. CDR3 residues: CAIGLAGPTGELFF. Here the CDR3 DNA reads TGTGCTATCGGACTAGCGGGACCTACCGGGGAGCTGTTTTTT.

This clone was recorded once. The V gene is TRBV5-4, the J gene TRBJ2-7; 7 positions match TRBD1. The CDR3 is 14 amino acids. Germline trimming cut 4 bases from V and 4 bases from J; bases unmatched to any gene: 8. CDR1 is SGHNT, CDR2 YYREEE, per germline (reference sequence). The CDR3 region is CASSLEGTAYEQYF. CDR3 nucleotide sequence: TGTGCCAGCAGCCTCGAAGGGACAGCTTACGAGCAGTACTTC.

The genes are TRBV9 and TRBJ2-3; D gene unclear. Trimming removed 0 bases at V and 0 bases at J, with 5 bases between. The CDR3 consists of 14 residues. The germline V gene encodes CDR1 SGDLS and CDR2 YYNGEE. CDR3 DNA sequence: TGTGCCAGCAGCGTAGTCGGGAGCACAGATACGCAGTATTTT. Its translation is CASSVVGSTDTQYF.

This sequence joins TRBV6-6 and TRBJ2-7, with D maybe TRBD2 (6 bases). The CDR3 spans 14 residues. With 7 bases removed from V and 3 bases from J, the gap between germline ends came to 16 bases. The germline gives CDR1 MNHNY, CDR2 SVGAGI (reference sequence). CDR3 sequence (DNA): TGTGCCAGCACCGACCGGGAGTTTTTCTACGAGCAGTACTTC. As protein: CASTDREFFYEQYF.

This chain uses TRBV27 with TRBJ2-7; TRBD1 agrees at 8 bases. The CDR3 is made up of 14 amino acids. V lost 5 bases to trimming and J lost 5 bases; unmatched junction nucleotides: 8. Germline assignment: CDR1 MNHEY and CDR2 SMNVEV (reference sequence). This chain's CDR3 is CASSRQGSTDEQYF. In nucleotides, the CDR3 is TGTGCCAGCAGTAGACAGGGGAGTACGGACGAGCAGTACTTC.

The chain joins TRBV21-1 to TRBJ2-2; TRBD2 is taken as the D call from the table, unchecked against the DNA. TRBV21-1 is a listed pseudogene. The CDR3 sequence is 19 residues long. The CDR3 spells CASSRTSGDTLSFTGELFF. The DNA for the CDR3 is TGTGCCAGCTCACGGACTAGCGGGGATACGCTAAGTTTCACCGGGGAGCTGTTTTTT.

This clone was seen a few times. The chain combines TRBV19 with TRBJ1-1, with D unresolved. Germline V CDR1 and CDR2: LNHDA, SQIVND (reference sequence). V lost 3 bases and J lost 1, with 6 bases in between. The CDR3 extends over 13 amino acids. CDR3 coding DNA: TGTGCCAGTAGTATGTCAGGGAACACTGAAGCTTTCTTT. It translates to CASSMSGNTEAFF.

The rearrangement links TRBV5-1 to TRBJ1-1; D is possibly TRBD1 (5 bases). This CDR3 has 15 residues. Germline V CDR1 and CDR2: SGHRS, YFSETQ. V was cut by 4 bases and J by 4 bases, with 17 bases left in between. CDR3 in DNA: TGCGCCAGCAGCCAGACCCGTGGGGGGTCCACTGAAGCTTTCTTT. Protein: CASSQTRGGSTEAFF.

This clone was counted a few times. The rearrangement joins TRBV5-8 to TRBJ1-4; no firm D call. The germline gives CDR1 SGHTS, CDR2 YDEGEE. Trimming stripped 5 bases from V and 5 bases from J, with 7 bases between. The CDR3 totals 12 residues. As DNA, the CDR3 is TGTGCCAGCAGTTGGCCAAATGAAAAACTGTTTTTT. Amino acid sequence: CASSWPNEKLFF.

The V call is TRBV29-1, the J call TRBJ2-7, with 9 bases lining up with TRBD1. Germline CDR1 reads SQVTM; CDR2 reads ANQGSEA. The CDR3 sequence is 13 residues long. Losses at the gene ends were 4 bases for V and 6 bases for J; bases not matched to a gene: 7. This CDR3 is CSVAGQGTGEQYF. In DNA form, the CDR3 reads TGCAGCGTTGCTGGACAGGGGACGGGCGAGCAGTACTTC.

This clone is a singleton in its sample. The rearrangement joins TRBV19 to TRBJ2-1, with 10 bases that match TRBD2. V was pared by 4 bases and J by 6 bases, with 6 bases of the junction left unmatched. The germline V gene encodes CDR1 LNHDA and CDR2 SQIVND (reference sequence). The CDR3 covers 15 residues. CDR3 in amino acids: CASSSRIAGGNEQFF. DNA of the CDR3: TGTGCCAGTAGTAGCCGCATAGCGGGAGGCAATGAGCAGTTCTTC.

The CDR3 nucleotides are TGTGCCAGCAGCGCTCTAGCGGGAGGTTTCGGGGAGCTGTTTTTT. This sequence encodes CASSALAGGFGELFF. The gene calls are TRBV9 and TRBJ2-2, with 11 bases fitting TRBD2. The germline CDR1 and CDR2 sequences are SGDLS and YYNGEE. V lost 3 bases and J lost 7; bases outside the gene matches: 5. The CDR3 length is 15 residues. Full variable domain (remainder filled in from reference TRBV9 and TRBJ2-2): DSGVTQTPKHLITATGQRVTLRCSPRSGDLSVYWYQQSLDQGLQFLIQYYNGEERAKGNILERFSAQQFPDLHSELNLSSLELGDSALYFCASSALAGGFGELFFGEGSRLTVL.